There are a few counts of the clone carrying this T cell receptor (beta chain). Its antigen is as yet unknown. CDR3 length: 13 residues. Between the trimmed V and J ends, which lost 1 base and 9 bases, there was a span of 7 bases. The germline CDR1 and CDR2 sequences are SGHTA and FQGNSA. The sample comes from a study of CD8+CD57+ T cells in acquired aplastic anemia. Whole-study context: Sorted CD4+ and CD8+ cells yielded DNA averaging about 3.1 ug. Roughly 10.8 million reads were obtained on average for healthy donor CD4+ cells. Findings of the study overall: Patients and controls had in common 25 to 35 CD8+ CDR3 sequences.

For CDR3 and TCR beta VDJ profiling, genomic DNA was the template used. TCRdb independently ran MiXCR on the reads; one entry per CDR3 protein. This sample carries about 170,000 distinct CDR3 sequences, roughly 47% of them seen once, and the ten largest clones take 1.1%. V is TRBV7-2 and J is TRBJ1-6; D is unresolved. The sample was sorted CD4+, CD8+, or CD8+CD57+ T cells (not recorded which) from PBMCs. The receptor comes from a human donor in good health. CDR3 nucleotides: TGTGCCAGCAGCTTAGGGTGGCGTTCACCCCTCCACTTT. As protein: CASSLGWRSPLHF.